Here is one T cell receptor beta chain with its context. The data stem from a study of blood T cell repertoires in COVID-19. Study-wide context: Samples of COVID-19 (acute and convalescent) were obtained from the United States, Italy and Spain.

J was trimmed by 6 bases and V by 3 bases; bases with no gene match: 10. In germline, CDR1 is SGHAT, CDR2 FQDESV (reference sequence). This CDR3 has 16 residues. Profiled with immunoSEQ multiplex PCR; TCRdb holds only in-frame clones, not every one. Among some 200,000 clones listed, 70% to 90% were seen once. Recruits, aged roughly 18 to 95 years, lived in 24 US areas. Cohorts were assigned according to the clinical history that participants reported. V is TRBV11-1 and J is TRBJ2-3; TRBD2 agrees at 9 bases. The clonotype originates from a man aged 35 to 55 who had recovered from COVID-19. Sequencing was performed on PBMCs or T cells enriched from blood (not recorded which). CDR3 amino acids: CASSFQASGIGDTQYF. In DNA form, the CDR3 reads TGTGCCAGCAGCTTCCAGGCTAGCGGGATTGGGGATACGCAGTATTTT.